The clone carrying this T cell receptor beta chain counts as medium-sized. One end of the junction is discordant with germline, which a read error may explain. Researchers tagged individual cDNA molecules with unique molecular identifiers. TCRdb re-called the 5' RACE reads through MiXCR, storing one row per CDR3 protein. The repertoire has about 18,000 distinct CDR3 sequences, under 6.5% of them found once; the top ten carry around 5.8%. This sample is part of a study of early T cells in non-severe SARS-CoV-2 infection. On the study more broadly: Sequencing used unsorted whole-blood bulk RNA, so chains lack pairing.

Germline V gene lookup returns CDR1 DFQATT and CDR2 SNEGSKA (reference sequence). CDR3 length: 11 residues. Material: whole blood. The source is an adult who was a healthcare worker with PCR-confirmed SARS-CoV-2 infection or an uninfected control (not recorded which). This chain connects TRBV20-1 to TRBJ2-1; 9 bases line up with TRBD2. The CDR3 sequence is CSASLGTSLLF. In DNA form, the CDR3 reads TGCAGTGCCAGCCTCGGGACTAGCCTCCTCTTC.